The rows below give T cell receptor beta chains drawn from one sample of a study of beta chain features in type 1 diabetes. The assay was immunoSEQ multiplex PCR, and TCRdb's table has in-frame clones only and misses some. The sample has over 700,000 clones; around a sixth are singletons. Sequences were obtained from naive CD4+ T cells from blood. Receptors were obtained from a woman younger than 35 in good health. CDR3s include the opening cysteine and the closing phenylalanine or tryptophan. Fields, in order: D gene, clone size, J gene, V gene, CDR3 protein, CDR3 DNA. D genes are given only for firm matches. Size values are once, few and many counts, or a class for expanded clones, and some rows have none.

NA | once | TRBJ2-5 | TRBV11-3 | CASSLLVTAQETQYF | TGTGCCAGCAGCTTACTTGTGACAGCCCAAGAGACCCAGTACTTC
NA | NA | TRBJ2-7 | TRBV6-1 | CASSALHQGIYEQYF | TGTGCCAGCAGTGCCCTCCACCAGGGAATCTACGAGCAGTACTTC
TRBD2 | NA | TRBJ2-3 | TRBV7-3 | CASSLAGNTDTQYF | TGTGCCAGCAGTTTAGCGGGGAACACAGATACGCAGTATTTT
NA | few | TRBJ1-4 | TRBV15 | CATSREGELEKLFF | TGTGCCACCAGCAGGGAGGGGGAGCTTGAAAAACTGTTTTTT
NA | NA | TRBJ1-5 | TRBV27 | CASSLSWDVNQPQHF | TGTGCCAGCAGTTTAAGCTGGGACGTTAATCAGCCCCAGCATTTT
NA | few | TRBJ2-5 | TRBV4-3 | CASSSSWEYQETQYF | TGCGCCAGCAGCTCGAGTTGGGAGTACCAAGAGACCCAGTACTTC
TRBD2 | NA | TRBJ2-4 | TRBV7-2 | CASSLVRGRAKNIQYF | TGTGCCAGCAGCTTAGTACGCGGGAGGGCAAAAAACATTCAGTACTTC
NA | NA | TRBJ1-2 | TRBV10-3 | CATQFNYGYTF | TGTGCCACCCAGTTTAACTATGGCTACACCTTC
TRBD1 | NA | TRBJ1-4 | TRBV9 | CASSGVSAGGTTNEKLFF | TGTGCCAGCAGCGGGGTATCGGCAGGGGGTACAACTAATGAAAAACTGTTTTTT
NA | NA | TRBJ1-1 | TRBV10-3 | CAISPTGNTEAFF | TGTGCCATCAGCCCTACAGGGAACACTGAAGCTTTCTTT
TRBD2 | few | TRBJ2-3 | TRBV5-1 | CASSRTGLAGDQTQYF | TGCGCCAGCAGCCGCACTGGACTAGCGGGAGATCAGACGCAGTATTTT
NA | few | TRBJ2-7 | TRBV7-9 | CASSLALGALAEQYF | TGTGCCAGCAGCTTAGCGCTCGGGGCCCTCGCCGAGCAGTACTTC
NA | few | TRBJ2-5 | TRBV5-1 | CASSLAGRGGTQYF | TGCGCCAGCAGCTTGGCCGGCAGGGGTGGGACCCAGTACTTC
NA | few | TRBJ2-3 | TRBV6-5 | CASSSLGGTDTQYF | TGTGCCAGCAGCTCACTGGGCGGCACAGATACGCAGTATTTT
NA | few | TRBJ1-2 | TRBV5-4 | CASSPDQDYGYTF | TGTGCCAGCAGCCCGGATCAGGACTATGGCTACACCTTC
NA | few | TRBJ1-1 | TRBV28 | CASSLTPGLGTEAFF | TGTGCCAGCAGTTTAACGCCGGGGTTGGGCACTGAAGCTTTCTTT
NA | NA | TRBJ1-5 | TRBV27 | CASRRAGRDNQPQHF | TGTGCCAGCCGTCGAGCGGGGCGGGACAATCAGCCCCAGCATTTT
NA | NA | TRBJ2-2 | TRBV28 | CASSPARDRRELFF | TGTGCCAGCAGCCCCGCCAGGGATCGGAGGGAGCTGTTTTTT
NA | few | TRBJ2-1 | TRBV5-1 | CASSLGPRGYSYNEQFF | TGCGCCAGCAGCTTGGGCCCGAGGGGATACTCCTACAATGAGCAGTTCTTC
TRBD2 | NA | TRBJ2-7 | TRBV5-6 | CASSLEGSGLQYEQYF | TGTGCCAGCAGCTTGGAGGGGTCGGGACTACAATACGAGCAGTACTTC
NA | few | TRBJ2-3 | TRBV18 | CASSPLSLVMDTQYF | TGTGCCAGCTCACCACTGTCGCTAGTGATGGATACGCAGTATTTT
NA | NA | TRBJ2-1 | TRBV11-3 | CASSFSGGGEQFF | TGTGCCAGCAGCTTCTCGGGGGGCGGCGAGCAGTTCTTC
NA | NA | TRBJ2-7 | TRBV20-1 | CSASPYYEQYF | TGCAGTGCTAGCCCCTACTACGAGCAGTACTTC
TRBD1 | few | TRBJ1-2 | TRBV4-3 | CASSQAGTGFFDGYTF | TGCGCCAGCAGCCAAGCCGGGACAGGGTTCTTTGATGGCTACACCTTC
NA | NA | TRBJ1-5 | TRBV4-2 | CASSQDPGQRNQPQHF | TGTGCCAGCAGCCAAGATCCCGGACAGCGAAATCAGCCCCAGCATTTT
NA | few | TRBJ1-1 | TRBV25-1 | CASSREAFF | TGTGCCAGCAGTAGGGAAGCTTTCTTT
TRBD1 | NA | TRBJ2-2 | TRBV10-3 | CATLLRQGTAGELFF | TGTGCCACCCTACTTCGACAGGGTACCGCCGGGGAGCTGTTTTTT
TRBD2 | few | TRBJ2-3 | TRBV19 | CASSIAGGSQDTQYF | TGTGCCAGTAGTATAGCCGGCGGGAGCCAAGATACGCAGTATTTT
NA | few | TRBJ1-1 | TRBV2 | CASSVPPARAFF | TGTGCCAGCAGTGTCCCCCCGGCGCGAGCTTTCTTT
TRBD2 | NA | TRBJ2-2 | TRBV4-1 | CASSHSRTSGSGAGELFF | TGCGCCAGCAGCCATTCCCGGACTAGCGGGAGCGGTGCCGGGGAGCTGTTTTTT
NA | NA | TRBJ1-2 | TRBV18 | CASSRLRGEMAYGYTF | TGTGCCAGCTCACGACTTCGCGGGGAAATGGCCTATGGCTACACCTTC
NA | NA | TRBJ1-1 | TRBV2 | CASSEGGTTEAFF | TGTGCCAGCAGTGAGGGGGGCACGACTGAAGCTTTCTTT
NA | few | TRBJ2-1 | TRBV29-1 | CSAPDFHANEQFF | TGCAGCGCCCCGGACTTCCATGCCAATGAGCAGTTCTTC
NA | NA | TRBJ1-1 | TRBV7-9 | CASSQQGSTEAFF | TGTGCCAGCAGCCAACAGGGTTCCACTGAAGCTTTCTTT
NA | few | TRBJ2-7 | TRBV7-9 | CASSLVGDEQYF | TGTGCCAGCAGCTTAGTTGGGGACGAGCAGTACTTC
NA | NA | TRBJ2-1 | TRBV9 | CASSVIGGNNEQFF | TGTGCCAGCAGCGTAATTGGTGGGAACAATGAGCAGTTCTTC
TRBD1 | few | TRBJ1-1 | TRBV28 | CASSSGGGETEAFF | TGTGCCAGCAGTTCAGGGGGTGGAGAGACTGAAGCTTTCTTT
NA | few | TRBJ2-5 | TRBV5-1 | CASGLQGKGETQYF | TGCGCCAGCGGACTACAGGGTAAAGGGGAGACCCAGTACTTC
NA | NA | TRBJ2-5 | TRBV19 | CASSTIRVFQETQYF | TGTGCCAGTAGTACCATCAGGGTCTTCCAAGAGACCCAGTACTTC
NA | few | TRBJ2-3 | TRBV7-2 | CASSFDISTDTQYF | TGTGCCAGCAGCTTCGATATTAGCACAGATACGCAGTATTTT
TRBD2 | few | TRBJ2-7 | TRBV7-2 | CASSYLAVLTYEQYF | TGTGCCAGCAGTTACCTAGCGGTTTTAACCTACGAGCAGTACTTC
NA | NA | TRBJ2-7 | TRBV7-9 | CASSFRGLYEQYF | TGTGCCAGCAGCTTCCGGGGCCTCTACGAGCAGTACTTC
NA | few | TRBJ2-5 | TRBV6-5 | CASSYSFGQETQYF | TGTGCCAGCAGTTACAGTTTCGGACAAGAGACCCAGTACTTC
NA | few | TRBJ2-5 | TRBV27 | CASSFLGSETQYF | TGTGCCAGCAGTTTTCTGGGCTCCGAGACCCAGTACTTC
TRBD1 | NA | TRBJ1-5 | TRBV19 | CASSIILRTGYLNQPQHF | TGTGCCAGTAGTATCATACTACGGACAGGGTACTTGAATCAGCCCCAGCATTTT
NA | few | TRBJ2-2 | TRBV6-5 | CASSYSKGAGELFF | TGTGCCAGCAGTTACTCGAAGGGGGCCGGGGAGCTGTTTTTT
NA | few | TRBJ2-5 | TRBV7-2 | CASSLAFSGGGTQETQYF | TGTGCCAGCAGCTTAGCCTTTTCCGGTGGGGGGACACAAGAGACCCAGTACTTC
TRBD2 | few | TRBJ2-3 | TRBV5-1 | CASSFSGVTDTQYF | TGCGCCAGCAGCTTTAGCGGGGTCACAGATACGCAGTATTTT
TRBD2 | few | TRBJ2-5 | TRBV7-2 | CASSAGLVQETQYF | TGTGCCAGCAGCGCAGGACTAGTCCAAGAGACCCAGTACTTC
TRBD1 | NA | TRBJ2-3 | TRBV25-1 | CASSRTGIRDTQYF | TGTGCCAGCAGTCGGACAGGTATTAGAGATACGCAGTATTTT